This record covers a single T cell receptor (beta chain). Its antigen is still unknown. No base qualities exist here, and no much larger clone lies one base off it. The data derive from a study of glioma-infiltrating T cells after dendritic cell vaccination (dated by TCRdb to between 2015 and 2016). Study-level background: A cohort of approximately 15 glioblastoma patients from Phase I and II dendritic cell vaccination trials was included, of whom 9 were newly diagnosed and 6 had recurrent disease. Between about 2003 and 2012, patients were given autologous tumor lysate-pulsed dendritic cell vaccination. To make the vaccine, monocyte-derived dendritic cells were cultured for under 9 days with IL-4 and GM-CSF and then pulsed overnight with autologous tumor lysate. Each patient was given three intradermal dendritic cell vaccine injections, spaced two weeks apart, in the arm below the axilla. Deep sequencing of TCR beta CDR3 regions was used to quantify tumor-infiltrating lymphocyte content and compare tumor and blood repertoires in dendritic cell-vaccinated glioblastoma patients. Survival after dendritic cell vaccination was correlated with TCR sequencing metrics, such as TIL content and the overlap between tumor and blood repertoires.

On the study overall, not on this receptor specifically: Higher estimated pretreatment TIL content predicted longer time to progression and overall survival after dendritic cell vaccination. The response model built on TCR overlap across three groups was characterized as speculative, with prospective validation still needed. No direct relationship between TCR clonality and survival was found, suggesting a diverse polyclonal response may matter. The cohort was small and heterogeneous, only a few patients had full blood and tumor sets, and even fewer had initial-recurrent tumor pairs.

TCRB CDR3 regions were amplified from around 1.9 ug genomic DNA, or all available DNA if less, using the immunoSEQ assay. Multiplex PCR used 60 forward primers for TCR V beta segments and 13 reverse primers for J beta segments. To estimate reads per starting template, synthetic control templates were spiked into each sample at limiting dilution. Reads of 87 bp were generated by sequencing on the Illumina HiSeq System. The authors' pipeline ran thus. PCR and sequencing errors were removed by a nearest neighbor algorithm that merged closely related sequences. TCR overlap was defined as the percentage of unique tumor TCR beta sequences that were also found in the peripheral blood of the same patient. TCRdb took this table from immuneACCESS and kept in-frame rearrangements with V and J called. Such tables lack part of the clones; where checked against another copy, unresolved V genes explain under half of the gap, and the rest is unexplained. That table furnishes V, J and clone size, whereas the DNA furnished D and trimming. Within this sample are some 90,000 clones, with about 81% of them counted one time only. The ten largest clones represent around 2.2% of the sample.

In light of the paper, this sample's time point label describes: after dendritic cell vaccination, including at tumor progression/relapse. Selection of patients required sufficient residual fresh-frozen tumor tissue and over two years of available survival data. None of the glioblastoma patients carried an isocitrate dehydrogenase mutation, although molecular status otherwise varied. PBMC were collected before vaccination, two weeks after the third vaccination, and at tumor progression if tumor progression occurred. The Qiagen DNeasy Blood extraction Kit was used for extraction of genomic DNA. V has 4 bases trimmed and J has 5 bases trimmed; junction bases matching no gene number 7. The CDR3, cysteine through phenylalanine, is 13 amino acids long. Only the CDR3 DNA is retained, 39 bases long and in frame from the first base. The germline V gene provides CDR1 SQVTM and CDR2 ANQGSEA.

The TCR was taken from a human donor with glioblastoma. Recombination joined TRBV29-1 with TRBJ1-2; TRBD1 matches 7 bases in the middle. Sequencing used blood, obtained after dendritic cell vaccination. The CDR3: CSVGGGEGYGYTF. The DNA sequence follows: TGCAGCGTTGGAGGGGGCGAAGGGTATGGCTACACCTTC.